Following are 5 T cell receptor beta chains from one sample sequenced in a study of T cell responses to AZD1222 COVID-19 vaccine (dated by TCRdb to the early 2020s). Library method: the immunoSEQ multiplex PCR assay. In its TCRdb copy, this immuneACCESS table keeps in-frame sequences only and misses some clones. Where compared with another copy, unresolved V genes explain less than half of these, and the others have no known cause. This sample comprises 100,000 to 150,000 clones, more than 75% of them detected only once. The ten largest make up about 22% of the sample. The time point label, read with the paper, signifies: baseline before first vaccination. Specimen: peripheral blood, collected on day 0 of AZD1222 vaccination. These receptors originate from an adult in good health.

This clone was detected a few times. V gene TRBV18 combines with J gene TRBJ2-1; 10 positions match TRBD2. Trimming removed 3 bases from V and 6 bases from J; junction bases left unmatched: 11. The germline CDR1 and CDR2 sequences are KGHSH and LQKENI. This CDR3 region has 17 residues. The CDR3 DNA sequence: TGTGCCAGCTCACCCAACTCTAAGCGGGGGGGAAGCAATGAGCAGTTCTTC. Translating it yields CASSPNSKRGGSNEQFF.

In its sample, this clone was seen once. The V gene is TRBV30, the J gene TRBJ1-2, with D uncertain. CDR1 is GTSNPN, CDR2 SVGIG, per germline (reference sequence). This CDR3 is built from 11 residues. V was trimmed by 6 bases and J by 5 bases, leaving 10 bases between them. This CDR3 is CACIPSYGYTF. CDR3 DNA sequence: TGTGCCTGTATTCCATCGTATGGCTACACCTTC.

V and J are TRBV7-3 and TRBJ2-5; D uncertain. Germline values: CDR1 SGHTA, CDR2 FQGTGA. CDR3 length equals 13 residues. V was clipped by 5 bases and J by 0 bases, with 7 bases between them. DNA of the CDR3: TGTGCCAGCAGCATCCGGGACCAAGAGACCCAGTACTTC. Protein sequence: CASSIRDQETQYF.

Concerning this clone: The sample has other DNA sequences that encode this CDR3 too. The chain is built from TRBV28 and TRBJ1-6; maybe TRBD1 (6 bases). V lost 5 bases to trimming and J lost 7 bases, with 9 bases between them. CDR3 length equals 13 residues. Germline-derived CDR1 and CDR2 are MDHEN and SYDVKM. CDR3 sequence (DNA): TGTGCCAGCAGTCCTACAGGGAATTCACCCCTCCACTTT. Residues: CASSPTGNSPLHF. The full variable domain, in which reference TRBV28 and TRBJ1-6 provide the parts outside the CDR3, is DVKVTQSSRYLVKRTGEKVFLECVQDMDHENMFWYRQDPGLGLRLIYFSYDVKMKEKGDIPEGYSVSREKKERFSLILESASTNQTSMYLCASSPTGNSPLHFGNGTRLTVT.

The genes are TRBV28 and TRBJ2-4; D not certain. The CDR3 is 15 residues long. Germline CDR1 reads MDHEN; CDR2 reads SYDVKM. Trimming stripped 1 base from V and 0 bases from J, with 7 bases between. CDR3 DNA sequence: TGTGCCAGCAGTTTATCGAAGATAGCCAAAAACATTCAGTACTTC. The encoded protein is CASSLSKIAKNIQYF.